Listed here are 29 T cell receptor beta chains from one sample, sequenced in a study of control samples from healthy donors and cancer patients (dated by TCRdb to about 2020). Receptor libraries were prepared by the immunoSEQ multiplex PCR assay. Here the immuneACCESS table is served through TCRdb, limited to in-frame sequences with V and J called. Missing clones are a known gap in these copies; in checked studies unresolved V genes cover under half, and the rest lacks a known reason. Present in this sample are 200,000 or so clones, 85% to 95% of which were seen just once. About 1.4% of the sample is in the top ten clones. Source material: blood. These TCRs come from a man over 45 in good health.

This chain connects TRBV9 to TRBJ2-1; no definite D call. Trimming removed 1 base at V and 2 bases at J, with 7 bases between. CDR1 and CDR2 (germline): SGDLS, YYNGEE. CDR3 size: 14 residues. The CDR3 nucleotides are TGTGCCAGCAGCGTAATTGAGACCTACAATGAGCAGTTCTTC. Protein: CASSVIETYNEQFF.

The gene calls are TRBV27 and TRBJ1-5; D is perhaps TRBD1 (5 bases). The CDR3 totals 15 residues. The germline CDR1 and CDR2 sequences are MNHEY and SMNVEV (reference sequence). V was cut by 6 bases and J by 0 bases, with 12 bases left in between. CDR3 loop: CASSPPGYSNQPQHF. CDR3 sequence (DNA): TGTGCCAGCAGCCCCCCAGGGTATAGCAATCAGCCCCAGCATTTT.

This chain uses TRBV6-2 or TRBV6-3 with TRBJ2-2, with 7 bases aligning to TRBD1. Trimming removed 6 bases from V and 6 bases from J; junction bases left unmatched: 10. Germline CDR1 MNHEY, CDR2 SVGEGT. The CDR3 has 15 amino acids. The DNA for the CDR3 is TGTGCCAGCAGCCCCCCCGGGACAGAGGCCGGGGAGCTGTTTTTT. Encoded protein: CASSPPGTEAGELFF.

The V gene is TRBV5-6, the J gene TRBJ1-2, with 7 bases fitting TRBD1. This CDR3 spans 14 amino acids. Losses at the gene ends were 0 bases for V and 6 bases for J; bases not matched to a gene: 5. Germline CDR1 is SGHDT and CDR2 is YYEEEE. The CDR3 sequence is CASSLVPDRDGYTF. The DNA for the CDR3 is TGTGCCAGCAGCTTGGTCCCCGACAGGGATGGCTACACCTTC.

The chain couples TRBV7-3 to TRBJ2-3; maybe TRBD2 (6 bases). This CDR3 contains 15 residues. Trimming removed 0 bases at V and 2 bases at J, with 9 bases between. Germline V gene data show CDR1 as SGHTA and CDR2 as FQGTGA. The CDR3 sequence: CASSLTGLITDTQYF. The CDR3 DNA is TGTGCCAGCAGCTTAACGGGACTGATCACAGATACGCAGTATTTT.

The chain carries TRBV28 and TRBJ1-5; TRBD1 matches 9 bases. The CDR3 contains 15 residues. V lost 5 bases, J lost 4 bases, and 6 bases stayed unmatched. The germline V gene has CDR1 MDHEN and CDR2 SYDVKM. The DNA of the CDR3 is TGTGCCAGCAGTCCTTGGACAGGGGATAATCAGCCCCAGCATTTT. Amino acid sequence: CASSPWTGDNQPQHF.

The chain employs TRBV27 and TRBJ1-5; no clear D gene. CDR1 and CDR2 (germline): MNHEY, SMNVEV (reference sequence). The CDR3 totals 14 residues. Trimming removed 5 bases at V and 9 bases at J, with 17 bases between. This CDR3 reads CASSPAGVSGPQHF. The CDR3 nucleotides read TGTGCCAGCAGTCCCGCCGGGGTATCGGGGCCCCAGCATTTT.

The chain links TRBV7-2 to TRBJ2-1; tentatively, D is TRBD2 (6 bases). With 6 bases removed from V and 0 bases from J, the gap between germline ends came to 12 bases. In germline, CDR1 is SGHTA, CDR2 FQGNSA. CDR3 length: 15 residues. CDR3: CASSGGSSSYNEQFF. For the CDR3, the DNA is TGTGCCAGCAGTGGGGGGTCCAGCTCCTACAATGAGCAGTTCTTC.

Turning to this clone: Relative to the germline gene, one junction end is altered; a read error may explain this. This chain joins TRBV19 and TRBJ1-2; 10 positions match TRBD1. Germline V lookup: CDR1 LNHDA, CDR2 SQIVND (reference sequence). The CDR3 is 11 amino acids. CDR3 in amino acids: CATQRGQGLRF. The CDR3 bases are TGTGCCACCCAAAGGGGACAGGGGCTTAGGTTC. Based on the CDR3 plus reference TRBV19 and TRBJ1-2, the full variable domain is DGGITQSPKYLFRKEGQNVTLSCEQNLNHDAMYWYRQDPGQGLRLIYYSQIVNDFQKGDIAEGYSVSREKKESFPLTVTSAQKNPTAFYLCATQRGQGLRFGSGTRLTVV.

CDR3 in amino acids: CASRRTGATLGEQYF. The DNA for the CDR3 is TGTGCCAGTAGACGGACAGGGGCCACCTTAGGCGAGCAGTACTTC. The J gene is TRBJ2-7, the V gene TRBV19, with TRBD1 matching 9 bases. The germline CDR1 and CDR2 sequences are LNHDA and SQIVND (reference sequence). The CDR3 length is 15 residues. After removal of 6 bases from V and 6 bases from J, the junction contained 12 bases not matched to a gene. The complete variable domain, with remaining parts taken from reference TRBV19 and TRBJ2-7, reads DGGITQSPKYLFRKEGQNVTLSCEQNLNHDAMYWYRQDPGQGLRLIYYSQIVNDFQKGDIAEGYSVSREKKESFPLTVTSAQKNPTAFYLCASRRTGATLGEQYFGPGTRLTVT.

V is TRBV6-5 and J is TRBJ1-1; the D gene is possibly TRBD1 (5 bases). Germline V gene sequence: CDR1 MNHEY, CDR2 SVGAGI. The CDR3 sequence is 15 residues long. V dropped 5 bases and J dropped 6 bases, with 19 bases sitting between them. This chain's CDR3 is CASSPPGPGSSEAFF. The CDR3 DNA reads TGTGCCAGCAGTCCCCCGGGACCGGGTTCCTCTGAAGCTTTCTTT.

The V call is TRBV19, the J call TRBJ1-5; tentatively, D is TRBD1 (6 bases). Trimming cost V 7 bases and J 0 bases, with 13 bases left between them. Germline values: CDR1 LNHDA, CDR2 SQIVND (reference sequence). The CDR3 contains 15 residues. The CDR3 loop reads CASISLGGSNQPQHF. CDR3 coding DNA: TGTGCCAGTATATCGTTAGGGGGTAGCAATCAGCCCCAGCATTTT.

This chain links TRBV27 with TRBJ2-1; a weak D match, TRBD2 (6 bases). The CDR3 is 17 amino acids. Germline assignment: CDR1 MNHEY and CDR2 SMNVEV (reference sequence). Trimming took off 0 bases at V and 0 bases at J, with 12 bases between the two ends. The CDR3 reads CASSLSGGTGSYNEQFF. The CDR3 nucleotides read TGTGCCAGCAGTTTATCGGGGGGAACTGGCTCCTACAATGAGCAGTTCTTC.

The CDR3 DNA reads as TGCGCCAGCAGCCGGCCGGACGCCAGCGGGGGGATTGGCACCGGGGAGCTGTTTTTT. It encodes CASSRPDASGGIGTGELFF. The chain employs TRBV4-1 and TRBJ2-2; 9 nucleotides match TRBD2. The germline gives CDR1 MGHRA, CDR2 YSYEKL. The J segment lost 4 bases and the V segment lost 4 bases, leaving 16 bases of the junction unmatched. This CDR3 is 19 amino acids long.

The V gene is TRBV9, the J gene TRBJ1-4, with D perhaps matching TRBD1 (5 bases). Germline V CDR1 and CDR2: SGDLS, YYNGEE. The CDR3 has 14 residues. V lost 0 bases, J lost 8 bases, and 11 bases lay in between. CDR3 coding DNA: TGTGCCAGCAGCGTAGGTCTGGGGGAGGAAAAACTGTTTTTT. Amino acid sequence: CASSVGLGEEKLFF.

DNA of the CDR3: TGCGCCAGCAGCTTGGCCAGGGGTGCGGGAGGGGCCAACGTCCTGACTTTC. It is translated as CASSLARGAGGANVLTF. V gene TRBV5-1 combines with J gene TRBJ2-6; perhaps D is TRBD1 or TRBD2 (6 bases each). This CDR3 comprises 17 residues. Deletions cut 0 bases from V and 4 bases from J, with 14 bases between. Germline assignment: CDR1 SGHRS and CDR2 YFSETQ.

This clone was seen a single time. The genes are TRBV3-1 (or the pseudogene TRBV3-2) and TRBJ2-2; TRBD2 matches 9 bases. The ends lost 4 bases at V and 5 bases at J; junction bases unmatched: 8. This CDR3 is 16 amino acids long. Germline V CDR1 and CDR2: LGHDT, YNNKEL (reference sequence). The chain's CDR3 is CASSPLAGVTTGELFF. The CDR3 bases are TGTGCCAGCAGCCCCTTAGCGGGGGTTACAACCGGGGAGCTGTTTTTT.

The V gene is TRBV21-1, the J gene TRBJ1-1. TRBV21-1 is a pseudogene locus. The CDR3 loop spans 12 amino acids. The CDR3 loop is CASCGLTMWAFF. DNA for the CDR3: TGTGCCAGTTGCGGTTTGACAATGTGGGCTTTCTTT.

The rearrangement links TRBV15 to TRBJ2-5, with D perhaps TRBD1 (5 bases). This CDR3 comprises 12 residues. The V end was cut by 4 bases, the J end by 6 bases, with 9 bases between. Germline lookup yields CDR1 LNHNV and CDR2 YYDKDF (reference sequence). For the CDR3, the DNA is TGTGCCACCAGCATCGACAGTCAGACCCAGTACTTC. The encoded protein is CATSIDSQTQYF.

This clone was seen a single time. CDR3 amino acids: CASSPGVGLFF. In nucleotides, the CDR3 is TGTGCCAGCAGCCCGGGGGTTGGACTGTTTTTT. The gene calls are TRBV5-6 and TRBJ2-2; D might be TRBD2 (6 bases). The germline V gene encodes CDR1 SGHDT and CDR2 YYEEEE. The CDR3 is 11 amino acids. Trimming cost V 4 bases and J 14 bases, with 12 bases left between them.

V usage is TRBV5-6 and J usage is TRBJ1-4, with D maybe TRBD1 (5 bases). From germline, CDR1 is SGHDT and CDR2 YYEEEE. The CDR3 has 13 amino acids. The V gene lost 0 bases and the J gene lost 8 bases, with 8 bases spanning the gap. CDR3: CASSLGQGEKLFF. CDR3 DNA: TGTGCCAGCAGCTTGGGGCAGGGAGAAAAACTGTTTTTT. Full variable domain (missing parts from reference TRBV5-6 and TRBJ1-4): DAGVTQSPTHLIKTRGQQVTLRCSPKSGHDTVSWYQQALGQGPQFIFQYYEEEERQRGNFPDRFSGHQFPNYSSELNVNALLLGDSALYLCASSLGQGEKLFFGSGTQLSVL.

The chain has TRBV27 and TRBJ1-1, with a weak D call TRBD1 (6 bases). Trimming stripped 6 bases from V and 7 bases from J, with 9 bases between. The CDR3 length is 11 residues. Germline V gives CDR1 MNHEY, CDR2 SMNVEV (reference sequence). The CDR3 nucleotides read TGTGCCAGCAGCGGGACAAGTGAAGCTTTCTTT. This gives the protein CASSGTSEAFF.

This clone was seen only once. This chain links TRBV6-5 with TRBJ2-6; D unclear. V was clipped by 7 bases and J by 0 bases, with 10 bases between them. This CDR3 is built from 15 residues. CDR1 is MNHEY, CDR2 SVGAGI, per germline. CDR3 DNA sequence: TGTGCCAGCACTAAACAGAACTCTGGGGCCAACGTCCTGACTTTC. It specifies CASTKQNSGANVLTF.

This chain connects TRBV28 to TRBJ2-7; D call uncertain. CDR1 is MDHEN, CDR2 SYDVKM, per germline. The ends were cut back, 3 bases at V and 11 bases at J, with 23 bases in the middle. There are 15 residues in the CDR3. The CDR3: CASSFGGSGPSQKYF. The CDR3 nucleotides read TGTGCCAGCAGTTTCGGTGGTAGTGGGCCCTCTCAAAAGTACTTC.

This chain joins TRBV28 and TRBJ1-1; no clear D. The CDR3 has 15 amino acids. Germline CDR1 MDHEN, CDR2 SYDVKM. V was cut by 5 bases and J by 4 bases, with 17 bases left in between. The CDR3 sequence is CASSPNPWRLTEAFF. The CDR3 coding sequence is TGTGCCAGCAGTCCCAACCCCTGGCGTCTCACTGAAGCTTTCTTT.

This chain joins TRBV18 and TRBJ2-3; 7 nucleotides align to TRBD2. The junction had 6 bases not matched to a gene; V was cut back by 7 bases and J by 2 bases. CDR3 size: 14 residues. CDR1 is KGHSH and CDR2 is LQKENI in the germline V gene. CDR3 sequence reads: CASCPGGSTDTQYF. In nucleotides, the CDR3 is TGTGCCAGCTGTCCCGGGGGGTCCACAGATACGCAGTATTTT.

The CDR3 DNA sequence: TGTGCCAGCAGTCTAGGGGCGGTGTCGCAGTATTTT. Amino acid sequence: CASSLGAVSQYF. The chain links TRBV28 to TRBJ2-3, with D maybe TRBD1 (5 bases). The CDR3 runs to 12 residues. Germline V lookup: CDR1 MDHEN, CDR2 SYDVKM. V lost 5 bases to trimming and J lost 10 bases, with 13 bases between them.

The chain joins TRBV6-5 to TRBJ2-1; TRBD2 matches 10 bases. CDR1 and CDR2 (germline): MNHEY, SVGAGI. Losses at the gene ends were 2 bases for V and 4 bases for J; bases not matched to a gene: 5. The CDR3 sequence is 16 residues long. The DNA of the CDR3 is TGTGCCAGCAGTTACCAGCGGGGGGGCGTATACAATGAGCAGTTCTTC. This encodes CASSYQRGGVYNEQFF.

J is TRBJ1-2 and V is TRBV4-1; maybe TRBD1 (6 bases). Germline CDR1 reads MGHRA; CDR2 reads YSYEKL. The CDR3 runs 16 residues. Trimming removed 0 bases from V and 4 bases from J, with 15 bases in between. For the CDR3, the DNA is TGCGCCAGCAGCCAAGAACCAGTGAGGACAGCCTATGGCTACACCTTC. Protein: CASSQEPVRTAYGYTF.